The 26 T cell receptor beta chains below come from one sample, sequenced in a study of blood T cell repertoires in COVID-19. TCRdb's copy holds only in-frame clones and misses some; the assay was immunoSEQ multiplex PCR. The sample shows approximately 130,000 clones, around nine tenths of them seen only once. The material sequenced was peripheral blood. The receptors here all came from a woman in her fifties or sixties with acute or convalescent COVID-19.

This chain joins TRBV24-1 and TRBJ2-5; 7 nucleotides line up with TRBD2. The CDR3 length is 16 residues. V shed 5 bases and J 3 bases; nucleotides not matched to a gene: 11. Germline V gene lookup returns CDR1 KGHDR and CDR2 SFDVKD. CDR3 protein: CATSVVGLDLKETQYF. In DNA form, the CDR3 reads TGTGCCACCAGTGTCGTCGGACTAGACCTAAAAGAGACCCAGTACTTC.

The chain has TRBV19 and TRBJ2-7, with 13 bases that match TRBD2. The J segment lost 5 bases and the V segment lost 6 bases, leaving 10 bases of the junction unmatched. The CDR3 sequence is 16 residues long. Germline loops: CDR1 LNHDA, CDR2 SQIVND (reference sequence). The CDR3 is CASSDILAGGPHEQYF. CDR3 nucleotides: TGTGCCAGTAGCGATATACTAGCGGGAGGGCCTCACGAGCAGTACTTC.

This clone has a single count. CDR3 loop: CASRPGAGGNNEQFF. The CDR3, as DNA: TGTGCCAGCAGACCCGGGGCGGGGGGCAACAATGAGCAGTTCTTC. The chain employs TRBV7-3 and TRBJ2-1; TRBD2 aligns across 8 bases. This CDR3 region has 15 residues. V shed 6 bases, J shed 5 bases, and the junction held 9 bases outside the gene matches. Germline CDR1 SGHTA, CDR2 FQGTGA.

The genes are TRBV27 and TRBJ2-2, with D possibly TRBD1 on 6 matching bases. Trimming shortened V by 5 bases and J by 4 bases, and 14 bases separated the two germline ends. Germline V gene sequence: CDR1 MNHEY, CDR2 SMNVEV (reference sequence). The CDR3 sequence is 15 residues long. In DNA, the CDR3 is TGTGCCAGCAGTCGGGACATGGGTCTCACCGGGGAGCTGTTTTTT. Residues: CASSRDMGLTGELFF.

This chain links TRBV7-8 with TRBJ2-7; 9 bases line up with TRBD2. With 2 bases clipped from V and 2 bases from J, the junction kept 7 bases outside the gene matches. CDR3 length: 16 amino acids. Germline CDR1 is SGHVS and CDR2 is FQNEAQ. The CDR3 loop is CASSLPWSGGPYEQYF. CDR3 in DNA: TGTGCCAGCAGCTTACCTTGGAGCGGGGGGCCCTACGAGCAGTACTTC.

This rearrangement joins TRBV4-1 to TRBJ2-3; D possibly corresponds to TRBD2 (7 bases). Germline loops: CDR1 MGHRA, CDR2 YSYEKL. The CDR3 has 16 amino acids. With 1 base removed from V and 2 bases from J, the gap between germline ends came to 13 bases. CDR3 DNA: TGCGCCAGCAGCCAAGGACTAGGGGGGGACACAGATACGCAGTATTTT. Encoded protein: CASSQGLGGDTDTQYF.

V is TRBV14 and J is TRBJ2-2; D gene unclear. CDR3 length: 13 amino acids. V was shortened by 4 bases and J by 5 bases, with 8 bases between the two germline ends. Germline V gene lookup returns CDR1 SGHDN and CDR2 FVKESK. In DNA form, the CDR3 reads TGTGCCAGCAGCCCCATCAGAACCGGGGAGCTGTTTTTT. Translating it yields CASSPIRTGELFF.

This clone came up a few times. The J gene is TRBJ2-7, the V gene TRBV7-2; 8 positions match TRBD2. CDR3 size: 12 residues. Germline lookup yields CDR1 SGHTA and CDR2 FQGNSA. V dropped 3 bases and J dropped 8; count of bases not matched to a gene: 3. The CDR3 here is CASSLSGGKQYF. The CDR3 coding sequence is TGTGCCAGCAGCTTGAGCGGGGGTAAGCAGTACTTC.

The chain joins TRBV6-5 to TRBJ2-7; 10 bases match TRBD1. This CDR3 comprises 15 residues. CDR1 and CDR2 (germline): MNHEY, SVGAGI. Trimming took 6 bases from V and 4 from J; bases not matched to a gene: 9. CDR3 protein: CASSLRDRGLYEQYF. As DNA, the CDR3 is TGTGCCAGCAGCCTCCGGGACAGGGGATTATACGAGCAGTACTTC.

The chain links TRBV28 to TRBJ1-1; the D gene is possibly TRBD1 (5 bases). The CDR3 covers 12 residues. Trimming left V 8 bases short and J 5 bases short, with 12 bases between. CDR1 MDHEN and CDR2 SYDVKM come from the germline V gene. The CDR3: CASLGQRTEAFF. The CDR3 DNA follows: TGTGCCAGCCTGGGGCAGCGAACTGAAGCTTTCTTT.

The chain joins TRBV5-5 to TRBJ2-7; D gene ambiguous. Between the trimmed V and J ends, which lost 3 bases and 0 bases, there was a span of 13 bases. The CDR3 is made up of 15 amino acids. Per germline, CDR1 SGHKS and CDR2 YYEKEE (reference sequence). As DNA, the CDR3 is TGTGCCAGCAGCTGGGCAACGCCAGCCTCCTACGAGCAGTACTTC. This encodes CASSWATPASYEQYF.

There are a few counts of this clone. V gene TRBV18 combines with J gene TRBJ1-1, with 10 bases that match TRBD1. The junction had 6 bases not matched to a gene; V was cut back by 1 base and J by 4 bases. The V gene's germline CDR1 is KGHSH and CDR2 LQKENI. This CDR3 region has 16 residues. The CDR3 DNA sequence: TGTGCCAGCTCACCACGGGACAGGGGTTTCGGCACTGAAGCTTTCTTT. This encodes CASSPRDRGFGTEAFF.

This rearrangement joins TRBV2 to TRBJ2-7; 11 nucleotides agree with TRBD1. The CDR3 runs to 14 residues. In germline, CDR1 is SNHLY, CDR2 FYNNEI. The V gene end was trimmed by 7 bases and the J gene end by 4 bases; junction bases not matched to a gene: 6. Here the CDR3 reads CASKTDRGLYEQYF. The CDR3 region has the DNA TGTGCCAGCAAAACGGACAGGGGGCTTTACGAGCAGTACTTC.

This chain joins TRBV24-1 and TRBJ1-2, with 9 bases lining up with TRBD1. The CDR3 loop spans 16 amino acids. Germline loops: CDR1 KGHDR, CDR2 SFDVKD. Trimming took 3 bases from V and 7 from J; bases not matched to a gene: 11. CDR3 DNA sequence: TGTGCCACCAGTGATGTCCGGGACAGGGATATGCTTGGCTACACCTTC. Amino acid sequence: CATSDVRDRDMLGYTF.

J is TRBJ2-1 and V is TRBV4-3, with D unclear. Germline CDR1 LGHNA, CDR2 YSLEER. The CDR3 totals 13 residues. V was trimmed by 0 bases and J by 6 bases, leaving 6 bases between them. The DNA for the CDR3 is TGCGCCAGCAGCCAAGATTACGGCAATGAGCAGTTCTTC. Protein: CASSQDYGNEQFF.

V usage is TRBV3-1 (or the pseudogene TRBV3-2) and J usage is TRBJ2-2; 13 bases align to TRBD2. The trim removed 5 bases at V and 4 bases at J, leaving 7 bases unmatched. CDR3 length equals 17 residues. CDR1 is LGHDT and CDR2 is YNNKEL in the germline V gene (reference sequence). CDR3 coding DNA: TGTGCCAGCAGCAGACTAGCGGGGGGCCGGGGCACCGGGGAGCTGTTTTTT. It translates to CASSRLAGGRGTGELFF.

V gene TRBV6-6 combines with J gene TRBJ1-4; weak D call: TRBD1 (5 bases). The CDR3 has 15 amino acids. V was clipped by 7 bases and J by 4 bases, with 16 bases between them. Germline CDR1 MNHNY, CDR2 SVGAGI (reference sequence). This CDR3 reads CASNRQGRGNEKLFF. The CDR3 DNA sequence: TGTGCCAGCAATAGACAAGGGAGGGGTAATGAAAAACTGTTTTTT.

This clone was observed a single time. The V gene is TRBV19, the J gene TRBJ1-5; 7 bases line up with TRBD1. From germline, CDR1 is LNHDA and CDR2 SQIVND (reference sequence). Trimming removed 11 bases from V and 1 base from J; junction bases left unmatched: 11. The CDR3 is 15 amino acids. Here the CDR3 DNA reads TGTGCCGCAAATCGACAGGGTCGAAGCAATCAGCCCCAGCATTTT. Amino acids: CAANRQGRSNQPQHF. The full variable domain, its missing parts supplied by reference TRBV19 and TRBJ1-5, is DGGITQSPKYLFRKEGQNVTLSCEQNLNHDAMYWYRQDPGQGLRLIYYSQIVNDFQKGDIAEGYSVSREKKESFPLTVTSAQKNPTAFYLCAANRQGRSNQPQHFGDGTRLSIL.

CDR3 coding DNA: TGTGCCAGTACCCCTGGGCTTCCAACAGGGTCTGGCTACACCTTC. Translation gives CASTPGLPTGSGYTF. This rearrangement joins TRBV19 to TRBJ1-2, with D possibly being TRBD1 (6 bases). CDR3 length: 15 amino acids. The V end was cut by 7 bases, the J end by 7 bases, with 22 bases between. Looked up from germline, CDR1 is LNHDA and CDR2 is SQIVND (reference sequence).

J is TRBJ1-4 and V is TRBV10-3, with D tentatively TRBD1 (5 bases). Trimming left V 3 bases short and J 3 bases short, with 11 bases between. Germline values: CDR1 ENHRY, CDR2 SYGVKD. CDR3 size: 15 residues. The CDR3 nucleotides read TGTGCCATCAGTGATAAGGCAGGGTCTAATGAAAAACTGTTTTTT. It codes for CAISDKAGSNEKLFF.

CDR3 in DNA: TGTGCCAGCAGAACCGACTATGAGCCTTTTGGGAGTGAGCAGTTCTTC. Its translation: CASRTDYEPFGSEQFF. This sequence joins TRBV6-6 and TRBJ2-1; tentatively, D is TRBD2 (5 bases). The germline V gene encodes CDR1 MNHNY and CDR2 SVGAGI (reference sequence). The CDR3 spans 16 residues. V was shortened by 6 bases and J by 9 bases, with 24 bases between the two germline ends.

This clone was detected only once. The rearrangement uses TRBV9 and TRBJ2-4, with 12 positions matching TRBD1. This CDR3 has 17 residues. CDR1 SGDLS and CDR2 YYNGEE come from the germline V gene. Germline trimming cut 3 bases from V and 8 bases from J; bases unmatched to any gene: 12. The CDR3 nucleotides read TGTGCCAGCAGCGACCCAGGGACAGGGGGCTTTCGGGACATTCAGTACTTC. This translates into CASSDPGTGGFRDIQYF.

This sequence joins TRBV29-1 and TRBJ1-2; 7 nucleotides line up with TRBD1. V was clipped by 4 bases and J by 7 bases; unmatched bases: 6. Germline CDR1 is SQVTM and CDR2 is ANQGSEA. The CDR3 sequence is 12 residues long. The CDR3 spells CSVGEGASGYTF. The CDR3 DNA follows: TGCAGCGTTGGTGAGGGGGCGAGTGGCTACACCTTC.

This sequence joins TRBV7-9 and TRBJ2-4, with unresolved D. The CDR3 totals 14 residues. Trimming cost V 3 bases and J 1 base, with 7 bases left between them. CDR1 and CDR2 from the germline V gene are SEHNR and FQNEAQ (reference sequence). DNA for the CDR3: TGTGCCAGCAGCTTTCCCGAGGCCAAAAACATTCAGTACTTC. This gives the protein CASSFPEAKNIQYF. The whole variable domain, remainder taken from reference TRBV7-9 and TRBJ2-4, is DTGVSQNPRHKITKRGQNVTFRCDPISEHNRLYWYRQTLGQGPEFLTYFQNEAQLEKSRLLSDRFSAERPKGSFSTLEIQRTEQGDSAMYLCASSFPEAKNIQYFGAGTRLSVL.

V is TRBV7-2 and J is TRBJ2-1; D may be TRBD2 (5 bases). The CDR3 contains 16 residues. CDR1 SGHTA and CDR2 FQGNSA come from the germline V gene. V was clipped by 0 bases and J by 0 bases, with 9 bases between them. As DNA, the CDR3 is TGTGCCAGCAGCTTAGCCCAGGCGGGCTCCTACAATGAGCAGTTCTTC. Amino acids: CASSLAQAGSYNEQFF.

The chain has TRBV6-2 or TRBV6-3 and TRBJ1-2; possibly TRBD1 for D (5 bases). Germline CDR1 MNHEY, CDR2 SVGEGT. With 1 base removed from V and 2 bases from J, the gap between germline ends came to 11 bases. The CDR3 totals 15 residues. CDR3 DNA: TGTGCCAGCAGTTACTTGCGGGGCCACAACTATGGCTACACCTTC. As protein: CASSYLRGHNYGYTF.